This note documents a single T cell receptor beta chain sequence. The record originates from a study of identical twins. V lost 4 bases to trimming and J lost 14 bases; unmatched junction nucleotides: 6. Germline CDR1 KGHDR, CDR2 SFDVKD. The CDR3 length is 13 residues. Unique molecular identifiers were present on cDNA, and template switching added a universal primer site. TCRdb itself ran the 5' RACE reads through MiXCR, one entry per CDR3 protein. The table records hundreds of thousands of distinct CDR3 sequences, 9% to 15% of them present only once. Every sampled donor was Caucasian and healthy. Separately, the same data were catalogued under a study of yellow fever vaccine responses in identical twins. This second report adds: A vaccine T cell response that seemed partly convergent and partly personalized was reported in twins.

Input material: PBMCs. This sequence originates from a woman aged 18-30 years in good health. The chain links TRBV24-1 to TRBJ2-1; 11 bases are shared with TRBD2. In DNA, the CDR3 is TGTGCCACCAGTGAGGGGGGGGGACTAGCGGAGTTCTTC. It translates to CATSEGGGLAEFF.